These 17 T cell receptor beta chains were sequenced from one sample in a study of T cell repertoires in cytomegalovirus infection. MiXCR, applied by TCRdb to the reads, yields one record per CDR3 protein. The sample lists 150,000 to 200,000 distinct CDR3 sequences, roughly an eighth occurring once. The sequenced material came from PBMCs. The source of these receptors is a human donor in good health (CMV status not recorded). Some clones in this sample may be carry-over from other donors' samples.

This clonotype showed up many times. The rearrangement links TRBV7-2 to TRBJ1-6, with a possible D match to TRBD1 (6 bases). Trimming took 5 bases from V and 19 from J, leaving 18 bases between them. CDR1 SGHTA and CDR2 FQGNSA come from the germline V gene. The CDR3 runs 12 residues. The CDR3 DNA reads TGTGCCAGCAGCGCAGGCGCGGGGGGCGAGCACTTT. This sequence encodes CASSAGAGGEHF.

This clonotype showed up just a few times. The chain links TRBV10-3 to TRBJ2-7; TRBD1 or TRBD2 may be the D gene (5 bases each). This CDR3 spans 13 amino acids. V lost 8 bases to trimming and J lost 0 bases, with 11 bases between them. CDR1 is ENHRY, CDR2 SYGVKD, per germline. DNA for the CDR3: TGTGCCATCGGGACGGATTTCTCCTACGAGCAGTACTTC. Protein sequence: CAIGTDFSYEQYF.

This sequence joins TRBV29-1 and TRBJ2-5; TRBD1 agrees at 8 bases. The V segment lost 7 bases and the J segment 4 bases; nucleotides outside the gene matches: 5. From germline, CDR1 is SQVTM and CDR2 ANQGSEA. The CDR3 loop spans 12 amino acids. In nucleotides, the CDR3 is TGCAGCGGGGGGACAGGAGGAGAGACCCAGTACTTC. Translation gives CSGGTGGETQYF.

The chain carries TRBV6-4 and TRBJ2-1, with D possibly TRBD2 on 7 matching bases. From germline, CDR1 is MRHNA and CDR2 SNTAGT. V gave up 3 bases and J gave up 4 bases, with 16 bases separating them. CDR3 length equals 16 residues. The CDR3, as DNA: TGTGCCAGCAGTGAGAGGTGGGGGGGCCTGTACAATGAGCAGTTCTTC. Amino acids: CASSERWGGLYNEQFF.

This clonotype was detected many times. J is TRBJ2-7 and V is TRBV6-5; TRBD2 matches 9 bases. The CDR3 length is 14 residues. Trimming took 2 bases from V and 5 from J; bases not matched to a gene: 4. Germline CDR1 reads MNHEY; CDR2 reads SVGAGI. Here the CDR3 DNA reads TGTGCCAGCAGTTACCAGGCGGGGGGGGACGAGCAGTACTTC. As protein: CASSYQAGGDEQYF.

The table lists this clonotype with a few counts. The DNA for the CDR3 is TGTGCCAGCAGTTACTCGAGGGTCGGAGAGACCCAGTACTTC. It is translated as CASSYSRVGETQYF. The chain combines TRBV6-2 or TRBV6-3 with TRBJ2-5, with D possibly TRBD2 on 5 matching bases. The V gene lost 0 bases and the J gene lost 4 bases, with 9 bases spanning the gap. The germline CDR1 and CDR2 sequences are MNHEY and SVGEGT. This CDR3 comprises 14 residues.

This clonotype was seen many times. The V gene is TRBV28, the J gene TRBJ1-1; D not certain. V lost 7 bases, J lost 0 bases, and 12 bases lay in between. Germline V gives CDR1 MDHEN, CDR2 SYDVKM. The CDR3 spans 14 residues. The CDR3 nucleotides are TGTGCCAGCACCCTCGTGTCGGTGAACACTGAAGCTTTCTTT. This gives the protein CASTLVSVNTEAFF. The full variable domain, completed using reference TRBV28 and TRBJ1-1, is DVKVTQSSRYLVKRTGEKVFLECVQDMDHENMFWYRQDPGLGLRLIYFSYDVKMKEKGDIPEGYSVSREKKERFSLILESASTNQTSMYLCASTLVSVNTEAFFGQGTRLTVV.

This clonotype was detected ten times or more. The chain carries TRBV7-2 and TRBJ1-1, with D unclear. V was cut by 2 bases and J by 1 base, with 11 bases left in between. Looked up from germline, CDR1 is SGHTA and CDR2 is FQGNSA. The CDR3 is 15 amino acids. CDR3 DNA sequence: TGTGCCAGCAGCTTAATTTCCGTGGGGAACACTGAAGCTTTCTTT. This translates into CASSLISVGNTEAFF.

The rearrangement links TRBV6-2 or TRBV6-3 to TRBJ1-5, with 7 bases identical to TRBD1. The CDR3 runs 13 residues. V lost 5 bases and J lost 9; bases outside the gene matches: 7. Germline-derived CDR1 and CDR2 are MNHEY and SVGEGT. The CDR3 reads CASSGTALPPQHF. The CDR3 region has the DNA TGTGCCAGCAGTGGGACAGCCCTTCCGCCCCAGCATTTT.

The J gene is TRBJ1-1, the V gene TRBV5-1; D remains unclear. The germline CDR1 and CDR2 sequences are SGHRS and YFSETQ. The CDR3 covers 14 residues. V lost 6 bases to trimming and J lost 2 bases, with 14 bases between them. The CDR3 DNA reads TGCGCCAGCACCTATATCGCAGGAAACACTGAAGCTTTCTTT. Translating gives CASTYIAGNTEAFF.

This clonotype showed up many times. V gene TRBV7-8 combines with J gene TRBJ2-1, with D unclear. Between the trimmed V and J ends, which lost 4 bases and 0 bases, there was a span of 13 bases. This CDR3 is 16 amino acids long. In germline, CDR1 is SGHVS, CDR2 FQNEAQ. The CDR3 spells CASSSSPSSSYNEQFF. CDR3 bases: TGTGCCAGCAGCTCATCCCCATCGAGCTCCTACAATGAGCAGTTCTTC.

This clonotype was seen a handful of times. The CDR3 nucleotides read TGTGCTAGTGGTTTGGTACTAGCGGGGAACCTCAATGAGCAGTTCTTC. It translates to CASGLVLAGNLNEQFF. The chain couples TRBV12-5 to TRBJ2-1; 10 nucleotides agree with TRBD2. V was pared by 0 bases and J by 6 bases, with 5 bases of the junction left unmatched. CDR1 is LGHNT, CDR2 FRNRAP, per germline. This CDR3 region has 16 residues. The entire variable domain, with the rest obtained from reference TRBV12-5 and TRBJ2-1, is as follows: DARVTQTPRHKVTEMGQEVTMRCQPILGHNTVFWYRQTMMQGLELLAYFRNRAPLDDSGMPKDRFSAEMPDATLATLKIQPSEPRDSAVYFCASGLVLAGNLNEQFFGPGTRLTVL.

The table lists this clonotype with many counts. The chain links TRBV7-2 to TRBJ2-7, with a tentative D call TRBD1 (6 bases). This CDR3 has 13 residues. V was trimmed by 5 bases and J by 6 bases, leaving 14 bases between them. Germline V gene sequence: CDR1 SGHTA, CDR2 FQGNSA. The CDR3 DNA is TGTGCCAGCAGCCCCACAGGGATGGGCGAGCAGTACTTC. Translation: CASSPTGMGEQYF.

The table lists this clonotype with many counts. V gene TRBV7-2 combines with J gene TRBJ1-5, with 7 bases aligning to TRBD1. Germline V lookup: CDR1 SGHTA, CDR2 FQGNSA. The J segment lost 14 bases and the V segment lost 2 bases, leaving 9 bases of the junction unmatched. This CDR3 comprises 13 residues. This chain's CDR3 is CASSLRRDSQKHF. The DNA for the CDR3 is TGTGCCAGCAGCTTAAGGCGGGACAGTCAAAAGCATTTT. The complete variable domain, with remaining parts taken from reference TRBV7-2 and TRBJ1-5, reads GAGVSQSPSNKVTEKGKDVELRCDPISGHTALYWYRQSLGQGLEFLIYFQGNSAPDKSGLPSDRFSAERTGGSVSTLTIQRTQQEDSAVYLCASSLRRDSQKHFGDGTRLSIL.

The chain uses TRBV20-1 and TRBJ2-3; TRBD1 or TRBD2 may be the D gene (6 bases each). The CDR3 runs to 14 residues. Germline CDR1 reads DFQATT; CDR2 reads SNEGSKA (reference sequence). V was cut by 6 bases and J by 6 bases, with 19 bases left in between. The CDR3 region is CSARGGLKQDTQYF. CDR3 in DNA: TGCAGTGCCCGAGGGGGGCTAAAGCAGGATACGCAGTATTTT.

In its sample, this clonotype was seen a few times. This sequence joins TRBV6-4 and TRBJ1-1; 8 positions agree with TRBD1. CDR1 is MRHNA, CDR2 SNTAGT, per germline. The CDR3 loop spans 15 amino acids. The V segment lost 0 bases and the J segment 6 bases; nucleotides outside the gene matches: 6. CDR3: CASSDSAGGSAEAFF. The CDR3 DNA is TGTGCCAGCAGTGACTCGGCAGGGGGCTCGGCTGAAGCTTTCTTT.

The genes are TRBV20-1 and TRBJ1-1; D gene ambiguous. CDR3 size: 13 residues. CDR1 DFQATT and CDR2 SNEGSKA come from the germline V gene (reference sequence). Trimming cost V 6 bases and J 3 bases, with 14 bases left between them. The CDR3: CSAPFRLHTEAFF. The CDR3 nucleotides read TGCAGTGCCCCATTTCGGCTTCACACTGAAGCTTTCTTT.